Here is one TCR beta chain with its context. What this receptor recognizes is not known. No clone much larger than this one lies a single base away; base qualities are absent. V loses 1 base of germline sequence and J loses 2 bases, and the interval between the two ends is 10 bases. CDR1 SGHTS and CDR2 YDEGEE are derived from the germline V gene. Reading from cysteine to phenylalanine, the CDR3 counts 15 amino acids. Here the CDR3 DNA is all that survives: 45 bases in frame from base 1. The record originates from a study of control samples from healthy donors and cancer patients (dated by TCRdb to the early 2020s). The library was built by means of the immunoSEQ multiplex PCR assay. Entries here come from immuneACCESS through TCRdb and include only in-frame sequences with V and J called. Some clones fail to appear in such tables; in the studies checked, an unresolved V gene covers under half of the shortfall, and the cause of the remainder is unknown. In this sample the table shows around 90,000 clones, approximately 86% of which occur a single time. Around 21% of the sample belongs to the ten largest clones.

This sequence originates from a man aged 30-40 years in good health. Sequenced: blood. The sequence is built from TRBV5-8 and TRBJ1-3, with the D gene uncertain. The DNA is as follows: TGTGCCAGCAGCTTGCTGGAGCGAACTGGAAACACCATATATTTT. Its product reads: CASSLLERTGNTIYF.